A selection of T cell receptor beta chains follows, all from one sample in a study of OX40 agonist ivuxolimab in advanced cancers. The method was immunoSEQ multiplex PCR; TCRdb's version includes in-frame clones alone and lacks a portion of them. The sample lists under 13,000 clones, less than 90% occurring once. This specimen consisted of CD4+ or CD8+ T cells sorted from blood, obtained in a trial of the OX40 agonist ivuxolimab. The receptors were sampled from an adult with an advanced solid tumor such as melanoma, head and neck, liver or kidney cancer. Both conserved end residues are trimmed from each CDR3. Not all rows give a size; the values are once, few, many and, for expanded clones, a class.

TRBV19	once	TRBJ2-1	ASSVPALSGNEQF
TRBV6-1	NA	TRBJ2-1	ASSGQYNEQF
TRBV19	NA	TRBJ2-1	ASSISPSGVPYNEQF
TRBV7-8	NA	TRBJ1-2	ASRAGTASGYT
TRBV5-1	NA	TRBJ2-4	ASSLESSLVIQY
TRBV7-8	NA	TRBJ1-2	ASSGHSGGYT
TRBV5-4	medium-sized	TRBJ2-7	ASSLGTGQEQY
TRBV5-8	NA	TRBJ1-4	ASSPLGEKLF
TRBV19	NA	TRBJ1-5	ASRGLYSRDRDQPQH
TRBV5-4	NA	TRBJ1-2	ASSLFGTWEWNYGYT
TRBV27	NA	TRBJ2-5	ASSFDAGAIQTQY
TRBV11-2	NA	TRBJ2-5	ASSSRLRETQY
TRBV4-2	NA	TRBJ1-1	ASSQRQLNTEAF
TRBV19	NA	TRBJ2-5	ASSQPEENTQY
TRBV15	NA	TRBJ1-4	ATSREGEIEKLF
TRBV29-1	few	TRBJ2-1	SGERPQGNEQF
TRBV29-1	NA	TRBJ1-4	SVALDRGNEKLF
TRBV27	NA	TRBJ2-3	ASSSLSSGSIDTQY
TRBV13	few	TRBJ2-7	ASSSRVTYEQY
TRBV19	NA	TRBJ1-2	ASSPGRGTPYGYT
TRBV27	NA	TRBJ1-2	ATGMGGRLNYGYT
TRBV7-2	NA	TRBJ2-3	ASSLIEGGSPDTQY
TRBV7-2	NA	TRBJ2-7	ASSRPGQGLYEQY
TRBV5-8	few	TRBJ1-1	ASSFFGPEAF
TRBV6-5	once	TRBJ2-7	ASSYFSGGENEQY
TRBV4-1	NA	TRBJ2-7	ASSPGLAGAYEQY
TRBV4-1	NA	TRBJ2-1	ASSQDFGGGSYNEQF
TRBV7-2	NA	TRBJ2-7	ASSLGGGVYEQY
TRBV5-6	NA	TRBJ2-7	ASSAASYEQY
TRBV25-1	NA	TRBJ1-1	ASSPMNTEAF
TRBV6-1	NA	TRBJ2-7	ASRYGTEEQY
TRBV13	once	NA	ASSVVRTGLLPYEQY
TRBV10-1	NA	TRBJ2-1	ASSVAGARGQF
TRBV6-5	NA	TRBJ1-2	ASRPGQGNGYT
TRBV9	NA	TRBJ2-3	ASSVATSGSTDTQY
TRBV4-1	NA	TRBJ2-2	ASSHPGSGGPTGELF
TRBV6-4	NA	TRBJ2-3	ASSDGQGEADTQY
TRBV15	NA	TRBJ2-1	ATSSTSGGFEQF
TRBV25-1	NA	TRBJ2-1	ASSVTAGGEQF
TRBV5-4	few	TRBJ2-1	ASSLLQPYNEQF
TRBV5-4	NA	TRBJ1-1	ASSLFGEGAEAF
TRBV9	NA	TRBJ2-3	ASSAEVGQRRPDTQY
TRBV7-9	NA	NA	ASSLGPTGTYEQY
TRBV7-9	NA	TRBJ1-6	ASSAPQGVALH
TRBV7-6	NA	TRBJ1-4	ASSFAGESEKLF
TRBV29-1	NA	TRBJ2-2	SADQGFSGELF
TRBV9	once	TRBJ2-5	ASSVGDSAFQETQY
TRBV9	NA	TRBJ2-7	ASSVGQSAYEQY
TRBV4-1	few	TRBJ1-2	ASQGQGQGYT
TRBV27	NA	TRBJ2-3	ASSFEGGDTQY
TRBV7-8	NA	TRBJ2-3	ASSPTGVVGGRTDTQY
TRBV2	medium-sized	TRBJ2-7	ASRTGTSDHEQY
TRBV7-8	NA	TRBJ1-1	ASSPTDRANTEAF
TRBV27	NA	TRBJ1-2	ASSASPGQNYGYT
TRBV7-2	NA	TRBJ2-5	ASSPGTAQETQY